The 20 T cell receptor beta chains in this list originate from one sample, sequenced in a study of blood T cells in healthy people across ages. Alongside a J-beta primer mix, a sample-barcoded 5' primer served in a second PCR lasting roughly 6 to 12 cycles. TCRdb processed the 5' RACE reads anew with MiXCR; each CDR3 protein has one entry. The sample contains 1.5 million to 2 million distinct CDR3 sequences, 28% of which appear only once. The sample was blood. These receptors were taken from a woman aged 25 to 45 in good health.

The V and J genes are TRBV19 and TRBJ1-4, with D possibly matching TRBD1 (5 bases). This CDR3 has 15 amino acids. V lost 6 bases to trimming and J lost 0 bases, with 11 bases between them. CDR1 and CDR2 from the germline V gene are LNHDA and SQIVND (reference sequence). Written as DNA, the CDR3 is TGTGCCAGTAGCTGGCAGGGAGCAACTAATGAAAAACTGTTTTTT. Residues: CASSWQGATNEKLFF. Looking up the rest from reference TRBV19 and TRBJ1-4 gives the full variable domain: DGGITQSPKYLFRKEGQNVTLSCEQNLNHDAMYWYRQDPGQGLRLIYYSQIVNDFQKGDIAEGYSVSREKKESFPLTVTSAQKNPTAFYLCASSWQGATNEKLFFGSGTQLSVL.

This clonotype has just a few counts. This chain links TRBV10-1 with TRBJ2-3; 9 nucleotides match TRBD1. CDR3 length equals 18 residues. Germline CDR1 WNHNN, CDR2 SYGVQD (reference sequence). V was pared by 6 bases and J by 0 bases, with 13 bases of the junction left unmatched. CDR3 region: CASRLDRGSGKSTDTQYF. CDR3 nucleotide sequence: TGCGCCAGCAGATTGGACAGGGGAAGCGGGAAAAGCACAGATACGCAGTATTTT.

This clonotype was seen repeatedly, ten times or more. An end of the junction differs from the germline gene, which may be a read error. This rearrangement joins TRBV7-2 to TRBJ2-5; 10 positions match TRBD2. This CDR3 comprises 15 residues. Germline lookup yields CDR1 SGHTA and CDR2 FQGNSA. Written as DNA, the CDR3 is TGCGCCAGCAGCCCCCGGACTAGCGGACAAGAGACCCAGTACTTC. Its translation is CASSPRTSGQETQYF.

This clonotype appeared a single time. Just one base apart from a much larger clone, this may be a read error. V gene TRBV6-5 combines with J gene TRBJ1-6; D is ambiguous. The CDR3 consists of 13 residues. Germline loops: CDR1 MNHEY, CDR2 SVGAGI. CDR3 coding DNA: TGTGCCAGCAGTTACAATTATAATTCACCCCCCCACTTT. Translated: CASSYNYNSPPHF.

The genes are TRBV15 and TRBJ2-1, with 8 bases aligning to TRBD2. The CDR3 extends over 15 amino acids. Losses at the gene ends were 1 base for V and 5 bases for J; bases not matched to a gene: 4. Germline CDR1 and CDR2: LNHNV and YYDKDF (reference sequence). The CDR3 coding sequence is TGTGCCACCAGCAGAGCGGCGGGGGGACACAATGAGCAGTTCTTC. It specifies CATSRAAGGHNEQFF.

The CDR3 reads CASSEGQGDYGYTF. CDR3 bases: TGTGCCAGCAGTGAAGGACAGGGAGACTATGGCTACACCTTC. The chain couples TRBV25-1 to TRBJ1-2; 8 nucleotides align to TRBD1. The V and J ends lost 2 bases and 3 bases, in that order; junction bases with no gene match: 2. CDR1 MGHDK and CDR2 SYGVNS come from the germline V gene. The CDR3 sequence is 14 residues long.

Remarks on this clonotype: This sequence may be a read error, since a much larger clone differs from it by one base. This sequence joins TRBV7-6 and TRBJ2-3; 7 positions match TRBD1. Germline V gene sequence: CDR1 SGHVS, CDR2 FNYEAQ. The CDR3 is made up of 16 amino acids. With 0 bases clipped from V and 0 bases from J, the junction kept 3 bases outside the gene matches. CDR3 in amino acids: CASSLAQGQSTDTQYF. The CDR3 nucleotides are TGTGCCAGCAGCTTAGCCCAGGGACAGAGCACAGATACGCAGTATTTT.

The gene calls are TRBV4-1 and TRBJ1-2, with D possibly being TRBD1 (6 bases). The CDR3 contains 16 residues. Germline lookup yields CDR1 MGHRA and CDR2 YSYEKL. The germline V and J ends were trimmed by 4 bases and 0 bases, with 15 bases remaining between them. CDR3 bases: TGCGCCAGCAGCCTCTCGGGGGCCCCATCTAACTATGGCTACACCTTC. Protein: CASSLSGAPSNYGYTF.

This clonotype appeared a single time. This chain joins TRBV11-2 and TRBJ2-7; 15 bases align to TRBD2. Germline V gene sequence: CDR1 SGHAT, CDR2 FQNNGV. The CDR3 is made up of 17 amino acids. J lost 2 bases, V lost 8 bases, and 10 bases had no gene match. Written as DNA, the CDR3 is TGTGCCAGCTTCTGGGGACTAGCGGGAGGAGTAGCCTACGAGCAGTACTTC. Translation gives CASFWGLAGGVAYEQYF.

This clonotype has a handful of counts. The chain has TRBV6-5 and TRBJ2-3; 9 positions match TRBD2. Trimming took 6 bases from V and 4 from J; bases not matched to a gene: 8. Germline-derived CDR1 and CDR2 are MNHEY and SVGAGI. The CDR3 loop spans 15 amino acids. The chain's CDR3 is CASSISGSSADTQYF. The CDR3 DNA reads TGTGCCAGCAGCATTAGCGGGAGTAGTGCAGATACGCAGTATTTT.

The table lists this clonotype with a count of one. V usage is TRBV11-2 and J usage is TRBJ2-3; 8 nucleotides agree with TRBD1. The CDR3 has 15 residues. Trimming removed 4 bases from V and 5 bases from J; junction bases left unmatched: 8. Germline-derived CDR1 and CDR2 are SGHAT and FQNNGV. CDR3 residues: CASSWTGNGEDTQYF. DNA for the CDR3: TGTGCCAGCAGCTGGACAGGGAATGGAGAAGATACGCAGTATTTT.

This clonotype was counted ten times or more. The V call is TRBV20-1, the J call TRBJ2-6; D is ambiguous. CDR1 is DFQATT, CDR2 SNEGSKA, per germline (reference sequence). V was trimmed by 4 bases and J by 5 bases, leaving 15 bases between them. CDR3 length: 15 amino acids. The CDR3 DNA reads TGCAGTGCTAACCGAGCACCTCTGAGGGCCAACGTCCTGACTTTC. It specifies CSANRAPLRANVLTF.

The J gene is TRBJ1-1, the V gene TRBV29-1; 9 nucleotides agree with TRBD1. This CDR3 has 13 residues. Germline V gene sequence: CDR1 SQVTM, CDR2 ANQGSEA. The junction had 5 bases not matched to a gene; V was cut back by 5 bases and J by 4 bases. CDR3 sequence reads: CSVLTGGRTEAFF. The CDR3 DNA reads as TGCAGCGTTTTGACAGGGGGGCGCACTGAAGCTTTCTTT. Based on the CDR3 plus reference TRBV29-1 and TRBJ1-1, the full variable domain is SAVISQKPSRDICQRGTSLTIQCQVDSQVTMMFWYRQQPGQSLTLIATANQGSEATYESGFVIDKFPISRPNLTFSTLTVSNMSPEDSSIYLCSVLTGGRTEAFFGQGTRLTVV.

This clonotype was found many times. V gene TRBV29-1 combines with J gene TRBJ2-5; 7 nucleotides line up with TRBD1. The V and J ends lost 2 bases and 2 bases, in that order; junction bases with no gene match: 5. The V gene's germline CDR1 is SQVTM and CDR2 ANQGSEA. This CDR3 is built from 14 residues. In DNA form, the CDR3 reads TGCAGCGTTGAATTCGACAGGGAGCAAGAGACCCAGTACTTC. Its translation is CSVEFDREQETQYF.

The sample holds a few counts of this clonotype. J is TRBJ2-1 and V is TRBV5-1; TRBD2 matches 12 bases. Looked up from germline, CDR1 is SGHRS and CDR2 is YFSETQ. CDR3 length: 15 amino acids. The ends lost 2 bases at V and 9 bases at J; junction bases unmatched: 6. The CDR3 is CASSFLAGGPGEQFF. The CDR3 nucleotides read TGCGCCAGCAGCTTCCTAGCGGGAGGGCCAGGTGAGCAGTTCTTC. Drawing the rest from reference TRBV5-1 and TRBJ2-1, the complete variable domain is KAGVTQTPRYLIKTRGQQVTLSCSPISGHRSVSWYQQTPGQGLQFLFEYFSETQRNKGNFPGRFSGRQFSNSRSEMNVSTLELGDSALYLCASSFLAGGPGEQFFGPGTRLTVL.

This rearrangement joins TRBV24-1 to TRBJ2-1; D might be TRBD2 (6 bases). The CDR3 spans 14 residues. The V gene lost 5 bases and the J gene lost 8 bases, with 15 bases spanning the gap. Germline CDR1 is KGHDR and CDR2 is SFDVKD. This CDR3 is CATSASSGVDEQFF. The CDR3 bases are TGTGCCACCAGTGCCTCGTCGGGGGTGGATGAGCAGTTCTTC.

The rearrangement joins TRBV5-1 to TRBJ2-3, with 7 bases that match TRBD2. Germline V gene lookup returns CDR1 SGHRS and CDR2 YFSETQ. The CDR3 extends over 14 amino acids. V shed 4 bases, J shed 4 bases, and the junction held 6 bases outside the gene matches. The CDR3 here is CASSEGLSSDTQYF. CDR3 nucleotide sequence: TGCGCCAGCAGCGAGGGACTATCGTCAGATACGCAGTATTTT.

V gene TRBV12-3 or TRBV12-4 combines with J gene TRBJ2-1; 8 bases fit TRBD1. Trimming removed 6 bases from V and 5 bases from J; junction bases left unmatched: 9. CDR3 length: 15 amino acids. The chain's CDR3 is CASSPQGAVDNEQFF. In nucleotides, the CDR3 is TGTGCCAGCAGCCCCCAGGGGGCGGTCGACAATGAGCAGTTCTTC.

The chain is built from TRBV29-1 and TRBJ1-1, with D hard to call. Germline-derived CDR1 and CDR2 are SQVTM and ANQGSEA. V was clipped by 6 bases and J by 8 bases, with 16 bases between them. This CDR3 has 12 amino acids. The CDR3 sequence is CSVHGGLKEAFF. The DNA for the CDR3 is TGCAGCGTCCACGGCGGCCTGAAAGAAGCTTTCTTT.

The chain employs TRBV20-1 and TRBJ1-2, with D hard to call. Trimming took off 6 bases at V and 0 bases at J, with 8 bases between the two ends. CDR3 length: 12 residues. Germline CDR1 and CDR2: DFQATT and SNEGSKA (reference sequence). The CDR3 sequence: CSARPPNYGYTF. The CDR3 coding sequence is TGCAGTGCGCGGCCCCCTAACTATGGCTACACCTTC.